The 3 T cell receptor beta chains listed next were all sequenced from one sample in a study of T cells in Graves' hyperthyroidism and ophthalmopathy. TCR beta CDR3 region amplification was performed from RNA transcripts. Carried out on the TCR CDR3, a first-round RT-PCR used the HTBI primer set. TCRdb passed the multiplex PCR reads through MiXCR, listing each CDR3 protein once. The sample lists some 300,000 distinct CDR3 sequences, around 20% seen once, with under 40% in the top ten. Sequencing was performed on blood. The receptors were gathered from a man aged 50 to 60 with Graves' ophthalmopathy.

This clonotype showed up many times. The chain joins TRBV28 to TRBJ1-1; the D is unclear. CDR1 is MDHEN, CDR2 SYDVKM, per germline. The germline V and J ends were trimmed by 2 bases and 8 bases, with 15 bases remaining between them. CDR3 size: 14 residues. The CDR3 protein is CASSLEGDLEEAFF. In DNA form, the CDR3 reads TGTGCCAGCAGTTTAGAAGGCGACCTAGAAGAAGCTTTCTTT.

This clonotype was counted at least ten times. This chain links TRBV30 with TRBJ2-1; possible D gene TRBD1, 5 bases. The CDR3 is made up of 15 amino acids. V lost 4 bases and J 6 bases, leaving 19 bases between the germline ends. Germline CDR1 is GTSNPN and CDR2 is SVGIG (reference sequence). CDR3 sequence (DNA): TGTGCCTGGACTTCGACAGCCCTCCTCCGCAATGAGCAGTTCTTC. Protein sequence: CAWTSTALLRNEQFF.

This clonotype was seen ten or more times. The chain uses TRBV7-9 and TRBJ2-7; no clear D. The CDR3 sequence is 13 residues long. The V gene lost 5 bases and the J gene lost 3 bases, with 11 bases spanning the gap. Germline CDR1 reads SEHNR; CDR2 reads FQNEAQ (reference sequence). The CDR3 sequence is CASSAKGRYEQYF. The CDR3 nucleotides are TGTGCCAGCAGCGCCAAGGGCCGCTACGAGCAGTACTTC.